One and the same sample provided the 2 T cell receptor beta chains below, sequenced in a study of cytomegalovirus exposure and HLA in healthy donors. The PCR used 60 Vbeta and 13 Jbeta primers. Generated by immunoSEQ multiplex PCR, the TCRdb table keeps only in-frame clones and is missing some. The sample carries 130,000 to 150,000 clones, 65% to 85% recorded once. Sequenced input: PBMCs. Receptors were obtained from a woman aged 35 to 49 in good health and CMV-seropositive.

This clone was detected once. The V and J genes are TRBV6-1 and TRBJ1-1; D unresolved. The V gene's germline CDR1 is MNHNS and CDR2 SASEGT. Trimming took off 6 bases at V and 1 base at J, with 12 bases between the two ends. This CDR3 has 14 amino acids. In nucleotides, the CDR3 is TGTGCCAGCAGCCCACTTATAAAGAACACTGAAGCTTTCTTT. Its protein product is CASSPLIKNTEAFF.

The chain couples TRBV5-4 to TRBJ2-7, with 10 bases aligning to TRBD1. J was trimmed by 3 bases and V by 4 bases; bases with no gene match: 7. The CDR3 is 15 amino acids. In germline, CDR1 is SGHNT, CDR2 YYREEE (reference sequence). Written as DNA, the CDR3 is TGTGCCAGCAGCCCGCCGGGACAGGGGAGCTACGAGCAGTACTTC. As protein: CASSPPGQGSYEQYF.